These 16 T cell receptor beta chains originate from one sample sequenced in a study of immune evolution from preneoplasia to lung adenocarcinoma. Clones were read by immunoSEQ multiplex PCR, and TCRdb kept only the in-frame ones, dropping some. The data contain around 6,000 clones, approximately 67% of them singletons. Sequencing was done on a sample of FFPE adjacent normal lung tissue. These receptors all come from an elderly person with lung adenocarcinoma.

The genes are TRBV27 and TRBJ2-5, with 14 bases matching TRBD2. The CDR3 contains 17 residues. Losses at the gene ends were 5 bases for V and 2 bases for J; bases not matched to a gene: 7. The V gene's germline CDR1 is MNHEY and CDR2 SMNVEV (reference sequence). CDR3 DNA: TGTGCCAGCAGTCGGACTAGCGGGGGGACTCGACAAGAGACCCAGTACTTC. It specifies CASSRTSGGTRQETQYF.

The chain uses TRBV29-1 and TRBJ2-5; D tentatively reads TRBD1 or TRBD2 (5 bases each). V dropped 4 bases and J dropped 4 bases, with 19 bases sitting between them. The germline V gene has CDR1 SQVTM and CDR2 ANQGSEA. This CDR3 has 15 residues. The CDR3 loop is CSVGDKGRGRETQYF. In DNA form, the CDR3 reads TGCAGCGTTGGGGATAAAGGACGGGGCAGAGAGACCCAGTACTTC.

The rearrangement joins TRBV4-3 to TRBJ1-2; unclear D gene. The CDR3 covers 14 residues. The germline V gene encodes CDR1 LGHNA and CDR2 YSLEER. Trimming took 0 bases from V and 6 from J, leaving 11 bases between them. The CDR3 region has the DNA TGCGCCAGCAGCCAAGAAGCGGGGTACCATGGCTACACCTTC. Protein: CASSQEAGYHGYTF.

This chain links TRBV7-9 with TRBJ2-1, with D perhaps TRBD1 (6 bases). This CDR3 contains 13 residues. Germline lookup yields CDR1 SEHNR and CDR2 FQNEAQ (reference sequence). Trimming stripped 2 bases from V and 9 bases from J, with 11 bases between. The CDR3 DNA reads as TGTGCCAGCAGCTTACAGGACAGTCCTGAGCAGTTCTTC. This sequence encodes CASSLQDSPEQFF.

Here the CDR3 DNA reads TGTGCCAGCTCACCGCCGGAGGGCACTGGGGAGCAGTTCTTC. It is translated as CASSPPEGTGEQFF. V and J are TRBV18 and TRBJ2-1, with D possibly being TRBD2 (6 bases). The CDR3 is 14 residues long. In germline, CDR1 is KGHSH, CDR2 LQKENI. Trimming cost V 3 bases and J 10 bases, with 16 bases left between them.

The chain couples TRBV11-2 to TRBJ2-1; D remains ambiguous. This CDR3 region has 13 residues. Germline CDR1 reads SGHAT; CDR2 reads FQNNGV. V dropped 5 bases and J dropped 6 bases, with 11 bases sitting between them. CDR3 DNA: TGTGCCAGCAGCCCAAACCATGGCAATGAGCAGTTCTTC. Its protein product is CASSPNHGNEQFF.

The chain is built from TRBV2 and TRBJ2-2; D uncertain. The V end was cut by 8 bases, the J end by 0 bases, with 7 bases between. The CDR3 length is 13 residues. Looked up from germline, CDR1 is SNHLY and CDR2 is FYNNEI. This CDR3 reads CASRTPNTGELFF. DNA of the CDR3: TGTGCCAGCCGAACACCGAACACCGGGGAGCTGTTTTTT.

The chain is built from TRBV11-3 and TRBJ1-3, with D unclear. CDR1 and CDR2 (germline): SGHNT, YENEEA. The CDR3 contains 15 residues. V gave up 3 bases and J gave up 0 bases, with 9 bases separating them. Here the CDR3 reads CASSFGPPSGNTIYF. The CDR3 nucleotides are TGTGCCAGCAGCTTTGGGCCACCCTCTGGAAACACCATATATTTT.

The gene calls are TRBV28 and TRBJ1-1; perhaps TRBD1 as D (5 bases). The CDR3 is 14 amino acids. Germline V CDR1 and CDR2: MDHEN, SYDVKM. The ends were cut back, 6 bases at V and 5 bases at J, with 16 bases in the middle. CDR3 coding DNA: TGTGCCAGCAGCCAAGGGGTTATGAGAACTGAAGCTTTCTTT. Translated: CASSQGVMRTEAFF.

By proportion, this clone is medium-sized. J is TRBJ2-5 and V is TRBV7-2, with 7 positions matching TRBD1. CDR3 length: 14 amino acids. Trimming at V came to 5 bases and at J to 4 bases, leaving 7 bases not matched to a gene. In germline, CDR1 is SGHTA, CDR2 FQGNSA. CDR3 loop: CASSPQGVAETQYF. The CDR3 region has the DNA TGTGCCAGCAGCCCGCAGGGGGTCGCAGAGACCCAGTACTTC.

The chain combines TRBV28 with TRBJ1-1, with D possibly matching TRBD1 (5 bases). Germline values: CDR1 MDHEN, CDR2 SYDVKM. This CDR3 has 13 residues. V lost 3 bases, J lost 10 bases, and 15 bases lay in between. The CDR3 region has the DNA TGTGCCAGCAGTTTTCCCGGGGGGGGGACAGCTTTCTTT. The encoded protein is CASSFPGGGTAFF.

The chain is built from TRBV7-8 and TRBJ1-5; possible D gene TRBD1, 6 bases. Germline CDR1 and CDR2: SGHVS and FQNEAQ. V dropped 1 base and J dropped 2 bases, with 9 bases sitting between them. The CDR3 is 15 residues long. The CDR3 region has the DNA TGTGCCAGCAGCTTAGTAGGGGGAGGCAATCAGCCCCAGCATTTT. It specifies CASSLVGGGNQPQHF.

The chain couples TRBV7-9 to TRBJ1-1; TRBD1 might be the D (5 bases). Trimming removed 5 bases from V and 1 base from J, with 11 bases in between. CDR3 size: 14 residues. CDR1 and CDR2 from the germline V gene are SEHNR and FQNEAQ (reference sequence). The CDR3 loop reads CASSPKGWNTEAFF. The CDR3 region has the DNA TGTGCCAGCAGCCCAAAGGGGTGGAACACTGAAGCTTTCTTT.

This clone is classed as large (0.1 to 1%). This sequence joins TRBV7-9 and TRBJ1-4; D remains unclear. Deletions cut 5 bases from V and 5 bases from J, with 9 bases between. The CDR3 runs to 13 residues. The germline V gene has CDR1 SEHNR and CDR2 FQNEAQ (reference sequence). Here the CDR3 DNA reads TGTGCCAGCAGCCCAGGTAGAAATGAAAAACTGTTTTTT. This translates into CASSPGRNEKLFF.

The chain uses TRBV29-1 and TRBJ2-6; D gene ambiguous. Looked up from germline, CDR1 is SQVTM and CDR2 is ANQGSEA. This CDR3 region has 14 residues. Trimming stripped 4 bases from V and 0 bases from J, with 7 bases between. The CDR3 spells CSVAESSGANVLTF. CDR3 in DNA: TGCAGCGTTGCAGAAAGCTCTGGGGCCAACGTCCTGACTTTC. Full variable domain (remainder filled in from reference TRBV29-1 and TRBJ2-6): SAVISQKPSRDICQRGTSLTIQCQVDSQVTMMFWYRQQPGQSLTLIATANQGSEATYESGFVIDKFPISRPNLTFSTLTVSNMSPEDSSIYLCSVAESSGANVLTFGAGSRLTVL.

The sample holds one count of this clone. This sequence joins TRBV18 and TRBJ2-7; weak D call: TRBD2 (6 bases). Germline V gene sequence: CDR1 KGHSH, CDR2 LQKENI. V shed 3 bases and J shed 7 bases, with 19 bases lying between them. The CDR3 is 15 amino acids. This CDR3 reads CASSPTGTALREQYF. CDR3 DNA: TGTGCCAGCTCACCGACCGGGACTGCCCTTCGGGAGCAGTACTTC.